The clone carrying this T cell receptor beta chain has a count of ten or more. No antigen is known for it. These data belong to a study of HIV-infected patients and healthy controls. About 500 ng RNA was reverse transcribed with alpha and beta constant-region primers. Separate chain-specific third strand synthesis with multiplexing indices produced the alpha and beta libraries. Two random hexamers, added before amplification and joined, formed each molecule's 12-nucleotide barcode. TCRdb ran MiXCR on the 5' RACE reads and lists one entry per CDR3 protein. The sample holds 10,000 to 11,000 distinct CDR3 sequences; 6% are singletons and the top ten take approximately 30%. Study results and caveats: MAIT alpha-chain CDR3s were frequent in healthy controls, depleted in HIV+.

Germline CDR1 is SGDLS and CDR2 is YYNGEE. There are 16 residues in the CDR3. V was clipped by 3 bases and J by 4 bases, with 17 bases between them. Follow-up blood was drawn about 14 weeks, roughly three months, after antiretroviral therapy began. Whole blood was used without fractionation, so all unsorted peripheral T cells were included. A roughly 2.5 ml peripheral blood sample was taken for RNA. The chain employs TRBV9 and TRBJ1-3, with D possibly TRBD1 on 5 matching bases. The sequences come from blood, collected during antiretroviral therapy. This sequence originates from an adult with HIV infection. The donor label of this sample is uncertain. The CDR3: CASSEGLRVSGNTIYF. CDR3 bases: TGTGCCAGCAGCGAGGGACTGAGGGTTTCAGGAAACACCATATATTTT.